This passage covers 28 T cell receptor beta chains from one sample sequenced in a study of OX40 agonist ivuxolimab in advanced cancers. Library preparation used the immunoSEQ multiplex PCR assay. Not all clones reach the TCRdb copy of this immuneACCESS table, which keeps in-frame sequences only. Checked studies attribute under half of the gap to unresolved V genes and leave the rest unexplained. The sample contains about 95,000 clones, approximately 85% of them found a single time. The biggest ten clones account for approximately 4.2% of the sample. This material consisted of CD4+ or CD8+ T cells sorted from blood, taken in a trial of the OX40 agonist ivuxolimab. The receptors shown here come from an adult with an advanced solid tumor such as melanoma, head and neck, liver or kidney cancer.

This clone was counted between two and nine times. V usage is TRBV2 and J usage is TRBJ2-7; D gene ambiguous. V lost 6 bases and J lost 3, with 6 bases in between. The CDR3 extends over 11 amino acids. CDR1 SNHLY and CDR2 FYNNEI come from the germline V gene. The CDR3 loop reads CASRSYYEQYF. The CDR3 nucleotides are TGTGCCAGCAGATCCTACTACGAGCAGTACTTC.

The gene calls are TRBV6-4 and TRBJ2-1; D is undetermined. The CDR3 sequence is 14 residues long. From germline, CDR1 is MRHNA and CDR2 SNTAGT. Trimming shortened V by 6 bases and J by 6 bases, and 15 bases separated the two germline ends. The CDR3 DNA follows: TGTGCCAGCAGGCCTGGGCAGGCGAGCAATGAGCAGTTCTTC. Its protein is CASRPGQASNEQFF.

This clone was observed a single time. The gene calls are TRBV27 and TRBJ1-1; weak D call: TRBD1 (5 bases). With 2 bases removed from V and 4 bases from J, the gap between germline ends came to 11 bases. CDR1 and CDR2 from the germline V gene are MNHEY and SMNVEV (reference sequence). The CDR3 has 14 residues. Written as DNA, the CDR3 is TGTGCCAGCAGTTTAATGCCCGGGGGCACTGAAGCTTTCTTT. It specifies CASSLMPGGTEAFF.

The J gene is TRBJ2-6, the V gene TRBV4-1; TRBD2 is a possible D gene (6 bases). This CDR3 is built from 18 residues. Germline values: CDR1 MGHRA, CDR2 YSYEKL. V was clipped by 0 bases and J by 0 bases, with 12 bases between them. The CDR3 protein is CASSQEVGGGSGANVLTF. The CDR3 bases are TGCGCCAGCAGCCAAGAGGTTGGGGGAGGCTCTGGGGCCAACGTCCTGACTTTC.

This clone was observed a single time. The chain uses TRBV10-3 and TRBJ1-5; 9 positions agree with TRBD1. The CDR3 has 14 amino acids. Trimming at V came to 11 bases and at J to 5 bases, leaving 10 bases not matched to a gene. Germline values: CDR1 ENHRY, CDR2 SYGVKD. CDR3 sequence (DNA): TGTGCCTGCGGCGGGACAGGGAAGGATCAGCCCCAGCATTTT. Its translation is CACGGTGKDQPQHF.

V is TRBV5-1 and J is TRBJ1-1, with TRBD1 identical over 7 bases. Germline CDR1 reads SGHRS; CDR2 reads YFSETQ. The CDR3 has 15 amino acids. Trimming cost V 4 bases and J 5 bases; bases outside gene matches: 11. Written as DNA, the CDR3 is TGCGCCAGCAGCCCACGACAGGGAGTGGGGACTGAAGCTTTCTTT. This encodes CASSPRQGVGTEAFF.

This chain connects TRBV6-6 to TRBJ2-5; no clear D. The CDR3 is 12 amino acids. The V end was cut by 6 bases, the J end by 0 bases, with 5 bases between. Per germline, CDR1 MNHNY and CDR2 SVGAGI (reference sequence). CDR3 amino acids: CASSHNQETQYF. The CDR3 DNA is TGTGCCAGCAGCCACAACCAAGAGACCCAGTACTTC.

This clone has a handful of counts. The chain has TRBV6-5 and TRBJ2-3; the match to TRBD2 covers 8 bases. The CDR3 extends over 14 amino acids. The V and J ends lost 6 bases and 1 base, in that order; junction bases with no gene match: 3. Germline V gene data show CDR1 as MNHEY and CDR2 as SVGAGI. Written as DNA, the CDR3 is TGTGCCAGCAGGGGGGGACTAGGCACAGATACGCAGTATTTT. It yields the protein CASRGGLGTDTQYF.

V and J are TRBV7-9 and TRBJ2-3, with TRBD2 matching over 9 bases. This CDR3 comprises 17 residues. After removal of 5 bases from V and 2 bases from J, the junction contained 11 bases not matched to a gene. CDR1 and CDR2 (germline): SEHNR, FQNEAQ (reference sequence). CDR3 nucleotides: TGTGCCAGCAGCCCGTTTTTGGCGGGAGGGCCCACAGATACGCAGTATTTT. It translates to CASSPFLAGGPTDTQYF.

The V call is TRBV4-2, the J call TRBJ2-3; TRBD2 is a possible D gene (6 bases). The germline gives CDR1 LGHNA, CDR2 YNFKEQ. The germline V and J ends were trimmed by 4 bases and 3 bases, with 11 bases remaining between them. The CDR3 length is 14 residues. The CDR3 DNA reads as TGTGCCAGCAGCCCTCTACGGGAGACAGATACGCAGTATTTT. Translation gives CASSPLRETDTQYF.

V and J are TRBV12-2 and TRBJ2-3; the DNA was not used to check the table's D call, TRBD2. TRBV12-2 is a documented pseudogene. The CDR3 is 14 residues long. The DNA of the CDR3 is TGTGCAAGTCGCCCCGAGCGGGTCACAGATACGCAGTATTTT. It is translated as CASRPERVTDTQYF.

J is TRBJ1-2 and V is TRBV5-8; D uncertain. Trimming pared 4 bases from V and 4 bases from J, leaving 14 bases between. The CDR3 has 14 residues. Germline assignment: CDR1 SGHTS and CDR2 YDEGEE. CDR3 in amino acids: CASSRLSPSYGYTF. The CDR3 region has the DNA TGTGCCAGCAGCAGGCTTAGTCCTTCCTATGGCTACACCTTC.

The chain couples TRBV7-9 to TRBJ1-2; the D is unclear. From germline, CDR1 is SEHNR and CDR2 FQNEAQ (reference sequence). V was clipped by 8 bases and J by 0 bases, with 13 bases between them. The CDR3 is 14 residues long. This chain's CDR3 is CASFPSPTNYGYTF. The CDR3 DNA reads TGTGCCAGCTTCCCATCACCCACTAACTATGGCTACACCTTC.

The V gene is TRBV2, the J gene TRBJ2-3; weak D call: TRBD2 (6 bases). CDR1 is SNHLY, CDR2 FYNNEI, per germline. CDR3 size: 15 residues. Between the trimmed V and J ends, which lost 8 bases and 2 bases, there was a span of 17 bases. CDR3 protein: CASGGEIDYTDTQYF. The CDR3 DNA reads TGTGCCAGCGGCGGGGAGATTGATTACACAGATACGCAGTATTTT.

CDR3 in DNA: TGTGCCAGCAGCTACTACACCGGGGAGCTGTTTTTT. Protein product: CASSYYTGELFF. This rearrangement joins TRBV7-2 to TRBJ2-2; D is undetermined. From germline, CDR1 is SGHTA and CDR2 FQGNSA. The CDR3 extends over 12 amino acids. V was shortened by 4 bases and J by 3 bases, with 3 bases between the two germline ends.

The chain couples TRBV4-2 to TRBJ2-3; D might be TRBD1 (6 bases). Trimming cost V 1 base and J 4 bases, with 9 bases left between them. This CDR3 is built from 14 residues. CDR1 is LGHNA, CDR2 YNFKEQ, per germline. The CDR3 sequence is CASSQVEGADTQYF. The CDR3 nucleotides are TGTGCCAGCAGCCAAGTTGAGGGGGCAGATACGCAGTATTTT.

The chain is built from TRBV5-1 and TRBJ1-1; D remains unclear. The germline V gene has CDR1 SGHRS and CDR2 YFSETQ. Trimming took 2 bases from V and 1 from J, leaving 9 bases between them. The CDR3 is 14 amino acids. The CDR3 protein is CASSLFSENTEAFF. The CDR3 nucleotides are TGCGCCAGCAGCTTATTTTCAGAGAACACTGAAGCTTTCTTT.

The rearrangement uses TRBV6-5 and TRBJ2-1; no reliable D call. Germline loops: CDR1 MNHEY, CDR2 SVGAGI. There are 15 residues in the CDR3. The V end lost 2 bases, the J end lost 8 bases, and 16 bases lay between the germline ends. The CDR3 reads CASSYDNLSGDEQFF. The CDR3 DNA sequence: TGTGCCAGCAGTTACGACAACCTAAGTGGGGATGAGCAGTTCTTC.

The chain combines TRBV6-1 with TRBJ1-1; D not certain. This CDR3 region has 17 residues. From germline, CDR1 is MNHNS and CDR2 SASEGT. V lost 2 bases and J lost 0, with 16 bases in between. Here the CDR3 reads CASSERHGGIMNTEAFF. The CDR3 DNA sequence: TGTGCCAGCAGTGAAAGACATGGTGGGATCATGAACACTGAAGCTTTCTTT.

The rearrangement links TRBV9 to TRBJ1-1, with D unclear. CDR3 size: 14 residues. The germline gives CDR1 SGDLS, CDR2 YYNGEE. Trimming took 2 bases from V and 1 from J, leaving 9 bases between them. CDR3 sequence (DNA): TGTGCCAGCAGCGTCGGGCCTGAGAACACTGAAGCTTTCTTT. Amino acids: CASSVGPENTEAFF.

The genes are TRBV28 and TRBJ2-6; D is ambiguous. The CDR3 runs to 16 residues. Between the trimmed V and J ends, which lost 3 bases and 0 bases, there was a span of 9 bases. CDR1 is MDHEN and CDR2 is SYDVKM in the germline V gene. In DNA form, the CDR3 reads TGTGCCAGCAGTTTCTCTCCGTTCTCTGGGGCCAACGTCCTGACTTTC. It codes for CASSFSPFSGANVLTF.

The CDR3 protein is CAWETGGTDTQYF. The CDR3, as DNA: TGTGCCTGGGAAACAGGGGGCACAGATACGCAGTATTTT. This chain joins TRBV30 and TRBJ2-3, with TRBD1 matching over 7 bases. The germline V gene has CDR1 GTSNPN and CDR2 SVGIG (reference sequence). V was pared by 5 bases and J by 1 base, with 3 bases of the junction left unmatched. CDR3 length: 13 residues.

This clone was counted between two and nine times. The chain's CDR3 is CASTSRRRGGDTQYF. The CDR3 bases are TGTGCCAGCACTTCACGGAGGAGGGGGGGAGATACGCAGTATTTT. The chain uses TRBV28 and TRBJ2-3; possible D gene TRBD2, 7 bases. This CDR3 has 15 residues. V shed 7 bases and J shed 5 bases, with 19 bases lying between them. The germline gives CDR1 MDHEN, CDR2 SYDVKM.

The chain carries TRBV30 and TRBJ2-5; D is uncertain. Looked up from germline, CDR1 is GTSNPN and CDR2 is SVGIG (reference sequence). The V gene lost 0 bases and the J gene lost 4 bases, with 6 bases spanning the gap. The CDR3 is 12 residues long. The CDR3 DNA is TGTGCCTGGAGTGTAGAACGAGAGACCCAGTACTTC. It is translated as CAWSVERETQYF.

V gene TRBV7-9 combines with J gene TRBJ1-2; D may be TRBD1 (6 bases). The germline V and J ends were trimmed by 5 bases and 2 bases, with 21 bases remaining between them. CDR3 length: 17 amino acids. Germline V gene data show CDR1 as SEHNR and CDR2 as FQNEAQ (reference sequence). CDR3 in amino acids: CASSPGGLRGPNYGYTF. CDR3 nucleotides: TGTGCCAGCAGCCCCGGGGGACTCAGGGGTCCCAACTATGGCTACACCTTC.

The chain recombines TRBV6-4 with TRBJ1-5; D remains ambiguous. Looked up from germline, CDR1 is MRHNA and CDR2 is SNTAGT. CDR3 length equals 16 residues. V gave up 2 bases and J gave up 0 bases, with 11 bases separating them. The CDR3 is CASSDTTGYSNQPQHF. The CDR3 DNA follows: TGTGCCAGCAGTGACACCACGGGTTATAGCAATCAGCCCCAGCATTTT.

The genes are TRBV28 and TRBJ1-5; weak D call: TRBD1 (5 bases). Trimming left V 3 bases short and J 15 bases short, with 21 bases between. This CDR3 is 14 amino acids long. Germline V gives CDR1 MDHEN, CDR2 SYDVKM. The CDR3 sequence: CASSFPGVSGLWHF. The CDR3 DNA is TGTGCCAGCAGTTTTCCCGGGGTATCGGGACTGTGGCATTTT.

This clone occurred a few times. The CDR3 bases are TGTGCCAGCAGCCCCCTAGCGGGAGTTACCGGGGAGCTGTTTTTT. Amino acids: CASSPLAGVTGELFF. V usage is TRBV9 and J usage is TRBJ2-2; 10 bases agree with TRBD2. The ends lost 4 bases at V and 5 bases at J; junction bases unmatched: 5. Germline V gene lookup returns CDR1 SGDLS and CDR2 YYNGEE. The CDR3 consists of 15 residues.